This T cell receptor (beta chain) was observed in a study of chemoradiotherapy in HPV16-positive cancers. Sequencing was performed with immunoSEQ multiplex PCR; in TCRdb, only in-frame clones are kept and a portion is missing. The sample has 1,500 to 2,500 clones, 85% to 90% seen once. CDR3 length: 12 amino acids. The V end was cut by 2 bases, the J end by 7 bases, with 7 bases between. Germline CDR1 SGHRS, CDR2 YFSETQ. Findings of the study overall: HPV-responsive T-cell expansion during chemoradiotherapy was linked to improved recurrence-free survival in HPV16-positive patients.

Turning to this clone: The target antigen is unknown.

This sequence originates from a human donor with HPV-associated anogenital cancer. This chain joins TRBV5-1 and TRBJ2-1; D is unresolved. Specimen: tumor tissue, collected from a patient who underwent chemoradiotherapy. This CDR3 reads CASSFPSNEQFF. The CDR3, as DNA: TGCGCCAGCAGCTTCCCTTCGAATGAGCAGTTCTTC.